The 27 T cell receptor beta chains reported below all come from one sample, sequenced in a study of blood T cells in healthy people across ages. Together with a sample-barcoded 5' primer, a J-beta primer mix was included in a second PCR lasting about 6 to 11 cycles. One entry per CDR3 protein results from TCRdb running MiXCR on the 5' RACE reads. The sample lists over a million distinct CDR3 sequences; under 30% were seen once. These sequences were also reported in another study, on T cells of mothers and their children.

Sequencing input: blood. Receptors originate from a girl under 10 years old in good health.

The chain joins TRBV24-1 to TRBJ2-1; D assignment may be TRBD1 or TRBD2 (6 bases each). This CDR3 has 14 amino acids. V was shortened by 10 bases and J by 2 bases, with 14 bases between the two germline ends. Germline CDR1 KGHDR, CDR2 SFDVKD. The CDR3 nucleotides are TGTGCCACGGAGGGACACCCGCCCTACAATGAGCAGTTCTTC. It translates to CATEGHPPYNEQFF.

The gene calls are TRBV12-3 or TRBV12-4 and TRBJ2-1, with TRBD2 identical over 8 bases. This CDR3 spans 15 amino acids. V shed 10 bases, J shed 2 bases, and the junction held 10 bases outside the gene matches. The CDR3 loop is CATDSGTRPYNEQFF. CDR3 bases: TGTGCCACCGATAGCGGGACCCGTCCCTACAATGAGCAGTTCTTC.

The rearrangement joins TRBV28 to TRBJ2-7; either TRBD1 or TRBD2 may supply D (5 bases each). CDR3 size: 12 residues. Germline V gives CDR1 MDHEN, CDR2 SYDVKM. V was shortened by 10 bases and J by 2 bases, with 12 bases between the two germline ends. The CDR3: CATGSSAYEQYF. The CDR3 DNA reads as TGTGCCACAGGGAGCTCAGCCTACGAGCAGTACTTC.

This clonotype was seen a handful of times. This sequence joins TRBV29-1 and TRBJ2-1; 7 bases agree with TRBD2. Germline trimming cut 8 bases from V and 9 bases from J; bases unmatched to any gene: 16. Germline CDR1 is SQVTM and CDR2 is ANQGSEA. The CDR3 totals 14 residues. The CDR3 DNA sequence: TGCAGCTTCCTACGGGGTGGCGGGGGTATTGAGCAGTTCTTC. Amino acids: CSFLRGGGGIEQFF.

The rearrangement joins TRBV20-1 to TRBJ1-1, with D uncertain. V dropped 1 base and J dropped 0 bases, with 9 bases sitting between them. In germline, CDR1 is DFQATT, CDR2 SNEGSKA (reference sequence). The CDR3 contains 14 residues. CDR3: CSARAGRLNTEAFF. The CDR3 bases are TGCAGTGCTAGAGCGGGCAGGCTGAACACTGAAGCTTTCTTT.

This clonotype came up a few times. V and J are TRBV4-2 and TRBJ2-5; D is undetermined. Germline-derived CDR1 and CDR2 are LGHNA and YNFKEQ. The CDR3 has 14 residues. Between the trimmed V and J ends, which lost 0 bases and 3 bases, there was a span of 8 bases. Here the CDR3 DNA reads TGTGCCAGCAGCCAAGAAGAACGGAAAGAGACCCAGTACTTC. Protein product: CASSQEERKETQYF.

V usage is TRBV7-9 and J usage is TRBJ2-3; tentative D call: TRBD1 (6 bases). Trimming took off 3 bases at V and 6 bases at J, with 16 bases between the two ends. CDR1 and CDR2 from the germline V gene are SEHNR and FQNEAQ (reference sequence). This CDR3 region has 15 residues. The CDR3 coding sequence is TGTGCCAGCAGCTTTTACACAGGGCAAGGGGATACGCAGTATTTT. Protein: CASSFYTGQGDTQYF.

This chain connects TRBV14 to TRBJ2-1, with 9 bases matching TRBD2. CDR3 size: 16 residues. Losses at the gene ends were 1 base for V and 6 bases for J; bases not matched to a gene: 7. Looked up from germline, CDR1 is SGHDN and CDR2 is FVKESK. The chain's CDR3 is CASSQAPAGGLNEQFF. The CDR3 DNA is TGTGCCAGCAGCCAAGCCCCGGCGGGGGGGCTCAATGAGCAGTTCTTC.

This clonotype has just a few counts. The CDR3 bases are TGTGCCAGCAGAAAGGGGCTGGGTGGGTCCCCCATATATTTT. This translates into CASRKGLGGSPIYF. The chain joins TRBV6-5 to TRBJ1-3; D is possibly TRBD1 (5 bases). V was trimmed by 6 bases and J by 11 bases, leaving 20 bases between them. The V gene's germline CDR1 is MNHEY and CDR2 SVGAGI. CDR3 length: 14 residues.

The genes are TRBV12-5 and TRBJ1-5; 9 bases agree with TRBD1. The trim removed 0 bases at V and 8 bases at J, leaving 17 bases unmatched. From germline, CDR1 is LGHNT and CDR2 FRNRAP. The CDR3 totals 19 residues. The DNA for the CDR3 is TGTGCTAGTGGTTTGGTAACGGGGGACAGGGTTCACGTCTACAAGCCCCAGCATTTT. Translation: CASGLVTGDRVHVYKPQHF.

The table lists this clonotype with a few counts. The J gene is TRBJ2-5, the V gene TRBV6-1, with unresolved D. Trimming took 10 bases from V and 5 from J, leaving 20 bases between them. The CDR3 loop spans 14 amino acids. Germline-derived CDR1 and CDR2 are MNHNS and SASEGT. CDR3 in DNA: TGTGCCACCCACATAACCGAAACAACGGAGACCCAGTACTTC. It translates to CATHITETTETQYF.

J is TRBJ2-7 and V is TRBV5-8; no firm D call. TRBJ2-5 explains the end of the DNA better; the J call may be wrong. This CDR3 is 13 amino acids long. Germline V lookup: CDR1 SGHTS, CDR2 YDEGEE. The CDR3 bases are TGTGCCAGCAGCTTGGCGGTTTCAGAGACCCAGTACTTC. This gives the protein CASSLAVSETQYF.

This clonotype was counted a few times. The chain combines TRBV20-1 with TRBJ1-4; D ambiguous. The V and J ends lost 4 bases and 1 base respectively, with 4 bases between them. The CDR3 runs to 12 residues. Germline loops: CDR1 DFQATT, CDR2 SNEGSKA (reference sequence). The DNA of the CDR3 is TGCAGTGCTAAGGGAACTAATGAAAAACTGTTTTTT. Its protein is CSAKGTNEKLFF.

This chain links TRBV10-2 with TRBJ2-5; TRBD1 matches at 10 bases. Germline CDR1 WSHSY, CDR2 SAAADI. This CDR3 spans 15 amino acids. With 2 bases clipped from V and 5 bases from J, the junction kept 5 bases outside the gene matches. In nucleotides, the CDR3 is TGCGCCAGCAGTGAGCCGGGACAGGGGTTTGAGACCCAGTACTTC. This gives the protein CASSEPGQGFETQYF.

A few counts support this clonotype. V gene TRBV7-9 combines with J gene TRBJ2-7; 7 bases agree with TRBD1. The CDR3 totals 15 residues. V gave up 5 bases and J gave up 3 bases; unmatched junction bases: 10. CDR1 SEHNR and CDR2 FQNEAQ come from the germline V gene (reference sequence). CDR3 bases: TGTGCCAGCAGCCCGGGACAGAATTTTTACTACGAGCAGTACTTC. It translates to CASSPGQNFYYEQYF.

In this sample, this clonotype turned up a few times. CDR3 amino acids: CSARDPSGNFYNEQFF. The CDR3 DNA is TGCAGTGCTAGAGATCCCAGCGGCAACTTCTACAATGAGCAGTTCTTC. This sequence joins TRBV20-1 and TRBJ2-1; tentative D call: TRBD2 (5 bases). With 0 bases removed from V and 3 bases from J, the gap between germline ends came to 15 bases. The CDR3 has 16 residues. Germline loops: CDR1 DFQATT, CDR2 SNEGSKA (reference sequence).

This clonotype was found a few times. The V gene is TRBV7-2, the J gene TRBJ1-1; 8 bases fit TRBD1. CDR3 length equals 15 residues. Germline CDR1 reads SGHTA; CDR2 reads FQGNSA. The junction had 9 bases not matched to a gene; V was cut back by 4 bases and J by 5 bases. In nucleotides, the CDR3 is TGTGCCAGCAGCTCGACAGGGGCCCGGGAAACTGAAGCTTTCTTT. Amino acid sequence: CASSSTGARETEAFF.

The chain combines TRBV15 with TRBJ2-5; D not certain. V was clipped by 1 base and J by 4 bases, with 4 bases between them. This CDR3 region has 12 residues. In germline, CDR1 is LNHNV, CDR2 YYDKDF (reference sequence). Here the CDR3 DNA reads TGTGCCACCAGCAGAGTCGCAGAGACCCAGTACTTC. It encodes CATSRVAETQYF.

This clonotype has ten or more counts. The V and J genes are TRBV27 and TRBJ1-6; 7 nucleotides agree with TRBD1. With V trimmed by 5 bases and J by 7 bases, 5 bases remained unmatched. Per the germline V gene, CDR1 is MNHEY and CDR2 is SMNVEV (reference sequence). The CDR3 consists of 14 residues. The CDR3 spells CASSPGTANSPLHF. CDR3 nucleotide sequence: TGTGCCAGCAGTCCCGGGACAGCCAATTCACCCCTCCACTTT.

The chain uses TRBV29-1 and TRBJ1-5; possible D gene TRBD1, 6 bases. Germline V lookup: CDR1 SQVTM, CDR2 ANQGSEA. This CDR3 has 14 residues. The germline V and J ends were trimmed by 4 bases and 0 bases, with 10 bases remaining between them. The CDR3 region has the DNA TGCAGCGTTGGGCAGGGGCATAGCAATCAGCCCCAGCATTTT. As protein: CSVGQGHSNQPQHF.

This chain joins TRBV7-2 and TRBJ2-5; TRBD2 aligns across 11 bases. CDR3 length equals 14 residues. Germline V gives CDR1 SGHTA, CDR2 FQGNSA. Trimming took 6 bases from V and 5 from J; bases not matched to a gene: 5. The CDR3 is CASRLAGESETQYF. CDR3 DNA: TGTGCCAGCAGACTAGCGGGAGAGAGTGAGACCCAGTACTTC.

This clonotype was detected a few times. The junction departs from germline at one end; a sequencing error may be responsible. The chain carries TRBV7-2 and TRBJ2-4; 10 bases agree with TRBD1. CDR3 length equals 16 residues. Per germline, CDR1 SGHTA and CDR2 FQGNSA. In nucleotides, the CDR3 is TGTGCCAGCGGCTTGGACGGGACAGGGGCGAGAAACATTCAGTACTTC. It specifies CASGLDGTGARNIQYF. Using reference TRBV7-2 and TRBJ2-4 for the parts outside the CDR3, the full variable domain is GAGVSQSPSNKVTEKGKDVELRCDPISGHTALYWYRQSLGQGLEFLIYFQGNSAPDKSGLPSDRFSAERTGGSVSTLTIQRTQQEDSAVYLCASGLDGTGARNIQYFGAGTRLSVL.

The V gene is TRBV7-3, the J gene TRBJ1-1, with D unclear. V lost 5 bases to trimming and J lost 8 bases, with 15 bases between them. This CDR3 contains 13 residues. Germline V CDR1 and CDR2: SGHTA, FQGTGA. The CDR3, as DNA: TGTGCCAGCAGCGTACGGCCGGGTTCGGAAGCTTTCTTT. Translating gives CASSVRPGSEAFF.

In this sample, this clonotype turned up a few times. The V and J genes are TRBV6-1 and TRBJ2-5, with D possibly TRBD1 on 5 matching bases. Trimming shortened V by 5 bases and J by 3 bases, and 13 bases separated the two germline ends. Germline lookup yields CDR1 MNHNS and CDR2 SASEGT. CDR3 length equals 14 residues. CDR3 sequence reads: CASSLQGQKETQYF. CDR3 DNA sequence: TGTGCCAGCAGTCTGCAGGGTCAAAAAGAGACCCAGTACTTC.

This clonotype was seen only a few times. The chain combines TRBV27 with TRBJ2-7, with 14 bases identical to TRBD2. The J segment lost 1 base and the V segment lost 9 bases, leaving 14 bases of the junction unmatched. Germline V gene data show CDR1 as MNHEY and CDR2 as SMNVEV (reference sequence). The CDR3 runs 18 residues. Here the CDR3 DNA reads TGTGCCAGTAAGACACACGGGACTAGCGGGAGTAATTCCTACGAGCAGTACTTC. Translated, it gives CASKTHGTSGSNSYEQYF.

There are a few counts of this clonotype. The chain combines TRBV7-9 with TRBJ2-7; 8 nucleotides agree with TRBD1. J lost 2 bases, V lost 4 bases, and 10 bases had no gene match. The CDR3 has 16 amino acids. Germline V gene sequence: CDR1 SEHNR, CDR2 FQNEAQ (reference sequence). The CDR3 loop reads CASSYEPGQEPYEQYF. CDR3 DNA sequence: TGTGCCAGCAGCTACGAACCGGGACAGGAGCCCTACGAGCAGTACTTC.

The rearrangement joins TRBV7-3 to TRBJ2-1, with a tentative D call TRBD1 (6 bases). The CDR3 has 15 residues. Trimming took off 8 bases at V and 6 bases at J, with 20 bases between the two ends. The germline CDR1 and CDR2 sequences are SGHTA and FQGTGA. The CDR3 loop reads CASAKGVGESNEQFF. The CDR3 DNA is TGTGCCAGCGCTAAGGGGGTGGGGGAGAGCAATGAGCAGTTCTTC.